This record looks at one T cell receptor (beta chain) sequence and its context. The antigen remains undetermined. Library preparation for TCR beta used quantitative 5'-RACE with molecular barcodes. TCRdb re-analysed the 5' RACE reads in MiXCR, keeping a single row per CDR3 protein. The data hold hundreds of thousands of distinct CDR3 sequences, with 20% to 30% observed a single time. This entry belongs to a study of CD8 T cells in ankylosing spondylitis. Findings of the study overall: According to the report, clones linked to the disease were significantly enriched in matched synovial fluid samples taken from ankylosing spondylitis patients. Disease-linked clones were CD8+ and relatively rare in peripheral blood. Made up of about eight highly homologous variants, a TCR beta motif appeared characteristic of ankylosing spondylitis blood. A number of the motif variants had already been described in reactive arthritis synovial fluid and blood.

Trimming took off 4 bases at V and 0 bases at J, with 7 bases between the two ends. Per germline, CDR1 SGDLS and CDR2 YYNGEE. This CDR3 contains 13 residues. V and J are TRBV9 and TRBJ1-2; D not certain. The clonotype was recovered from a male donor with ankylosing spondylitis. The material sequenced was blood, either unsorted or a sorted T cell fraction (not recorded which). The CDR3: CASSRVSNYGYTF. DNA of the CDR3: TGTGCCAGCAGCCGAGTCTCTAACTATGGCTACACCTTC.